A single sample is the source of the 21 T cell receptor beta chains below, sequenced in a study of cytomegalovirus exposure and HLA in healthy donors. PCR employed 60 Vbeta and 13 Jbeta primers. Assay: immunoSEQ multiplex PCR; the TCRdb copy retains only in-frame clones and omits some. This sample has 100,000 to 130,000 clones, with 82% found just once. The specimen sequenced was PBMCs. The receptors shown here come from a man between 25 and 39 years old in good health and CMV-seropositive.

The J gene is TRBJ2-5, the V gene TRBV5-8; D remains ambiguous. Trimming left V 7 bases short and J 0 bases short, with 10 bases between. This CDR3 is 13 amino acids long. Germline values: CDR1 SGHTS, CDR2 YDEGEE. The CDR3 loop reads CASPRRNQETQYF. The CDR3, as DNA: TGTGCCAGCCCTCGGCGGAACCAAGAGACCCAGTACTTC.

With regard to this clone: Other DNA sequences in this specimen translate into the identical CDR3. The DNA of the CDR3 is TGTGCCAGTACCTCGACGGGGATTAACTATGGCTACACCTTC. It is translated as CASTSTGINYGYTF. The chain links TRBV19 to TRBJ1-2; D not certain. Between the trimmed V and J ends, which lost 7 bases and 1 base, there was a span of 13 bases. The CDR3 has 14 amino acids. Looked up from germline, CDR1 is LNHDA and CDR2 is SQIVND (reference sequence). Full variable domain (outside the CDR3, taken from reference TRBV19 and TRBJ1-2): DGGITQSPKYLFRKEGQNVTLSCEQNLNHDAMYWYRQDPGQGLRLIYYSQIVNDFQKGDIAEGYSVSREKKESFPLTVTSAQKNPTAFYLCASTSTGINYGYTFGSGTRLTVV.

The V and J genes are TRBV7-2 and TRBJ2-3, with no clear D. V lost 5 bases and J lost 4, with 10 bases in between. Germline-derived CDR1 and CDR2 are SGHTA and FQGNSA. There are 13 residues in the CDR3. The CDR3 DNA sequence: TGTGCCAGCAGCCGAGGTTCCCCAGATACGCAGTATTTT. It yields the protein CASSRGSPDTQYF. Based on the CDR3 plus reference TRBV7-2 and TRBJ2-3, the full variable domain is GAGVSQSPSNKVTEKGKDVELRCDPISGHTALYWYRQSLGQGLEFLIYFQGNSAPDKSGLPSDRFSAERTGGSVSTLTIQRTQQEDSAVYLCASSRGSPDTQYFGPGTRLTVL.

This rearrangement joins TRBV12-1 to TRBJ1-2; the table assigns TRBD1, which was not confirmed against the DNA. TRBV12-1 is listed as a pseudogene. This CDR3 comprises 12 residues. CDR3 in DNA: TGTGCCAGCAGCACAGACAGCTATGGCTACACCTTC. Translated: CASSTDSYGYTF.

The chain links TRBV18 to TRBJ2-7; D may be TRBD1 (6 bases). Germline assignment: CDR1 KGHSH and CDR2 LQKENI. The length of the CDR3 is 14 residues. V was cut by 3 bases and J by 0 bases, with 9 bases left in between. The CDR3 sequence: CASSPNRDSYEQYF. As DNA, the CDR3 is TGTGCCAGCTCACCTAACAGGGACTCCTACGAGCAGTACTTC.

The chain recombines TRBV6-4 with TRBJ2-2; 8 bases line up with TRBD1. Trimming took 4 bases from V and 3 from J; bases not matched to a gene: 1. CDR3 length: 14 amino acids. Looked up from germline, CDR1 is MRHNA and CDR2 is SNTAGT. Here the CDR3 reads CASSGGQDTGELFF. CDR3 coding DNA: TGTGCCAGCAGTGGGGGACAGGACACCGGGGAGCTGTTTTTT.

The rearrangement joins TRBV2 to TRBJ1-1; tentatively, D is TRBD1 (6 bases). V lost 6 bases and J lost 4, with 18 bases in between. Germline CDR1 is SNHLY and CDR2 is FYNNEI. This CDR3 region has 15 residues. The CDR3 protein is CASSQPAQGFTEAFF. The DNA for the CDR3 is TGTGCCAGCAGCCAACCTGCACAGGGATTCACTGAAGCTTTCTTT. The whole variable domain, remainder taken from reference TRBV2 and TRBJ1-1, is EPEVTQTPSHQVTQMGQEVILRCVPISNHLYFYWYRQILGQKVEFLVSFYNNEISEKSEIFDDQFSVERPDGSNFTLKIRSTKLEDSAMYFCASSQPAQGFTEAFFGQGTRLTVV.

This clone was seen only once. V usage is TRBV10-2 and J usage is TRBJ1-2; the D gene is possibly TRBD1 (6 bases). Per germline, CDR1 WSHSY and CDR2 SAAADI. Trimming pared 6 bases from V and 2 bases from J, leaving 10 bases between. The CDR3 covers 13 residues. The CDR3 sequence: CASRQGLNYGYTF. In DNA, the CDR3 is TGCGCCAGCAGACAGGGTCTAAACTATGGCTACACCTTC.

V and J are TRBV18 and TRBJ2-5, with a tentative D call TRBD2 (7 bases). The germline gives CDR1 KGHSH, CDR2 LQKENI. This CDR3 region has 15 residues. Deletions cut 2 bases from V and 6 bases from J, with 16 bases between. The CDR3 here is CASSPEGGGGKTQYF. CDR3 DNA: TGTGCCAGCTCACCAGAGGGCGGGGGCGGAAAGACCCAGTACTTC.

V and J are TRBV28 and TRBJ1-5; D is ambiguous. Trimming left V 6 bases short and J 5 bases short, with 8 bases between. CDR1 is MDHEN and CDR2 is SYDVKM in the germline V gene. CDR3 length equals 12 residues. The CDR3: CASSLNYQPQHF. CDR3 bases: TGTGCCAGCAGCCTAAATTATCAGCCCCAGCATTTT.

The chain has TRBV9 and TRBJ1-1; D not certain. The germline V gene has CDR1 SGDLS and CDR2 YYNGEE. The CDR3 spans 15 residues. Trimming removed 0 bases at V and 1 base at J, with 10 bases between. This chain's CDR3 is CASSVGIRENTEAFF. The CDR3 bases are TGTGCCAGCAGCGTAGGGATTCGGGAGAACACTGAAGCTTTCTTT. Together with reference TRBV9 and TRBJ1-1, the CDR3 gives the full variable domain: DSGVTQTPKHLITATGQRVTLRCSPRSGDLSVYWYQQSLDQGLQFLIQYYNGEERAKGNILERFSAQQFPDLHSELNLSSLELGDSALYFCASSVGIRENTEAFFGQGTRLTVV.

The chain has TRBV5-8 and TRBJ1-1; TRBD1 matches 10 bases. After removal of 5 bases from V and 5 bases from J, the junction contained 3 bases not matched to a gene. Germline assignment: CDR1 SGHTS and CDR2 YDEGEE. The CDR3 covers 13 residues. CDR3 sequence (DNA): TGTGCCAGCAGGGACAGGGGGAGGACTGAAGCTTTCTTT. Protein sequence: CASRDRGRTEAFF.

V gene TRBV5-1 combines with J gene TRBJ2-7; 7 bases are shared with TRBD1. This CDR3 has 15 amino acids. J was trimmed by 3 bases and V by 2 bases; bases with no gene match: 8. In germline, CDR1 is SGHRS, CDR2 YFSETQ. The CDR3 bases are TGCGCCAGCAGCTTAACAGGGGCTCCTCACTACGAGCAGTACTTC. Protein sequence: CASSLTGAPHYEQYF.

The DNA for the CDR3 is TGTGCCAGCAGCCACGGACAAGCTCAGCCCCAGCATTTT. Translated, it gives CASSHGQAQPQHF. The chain joins TRBV6-1 to TRBJ1-5; tentatively, D is TRBD1 (5 bases). V was shortened by 6 bases and J by 6 bases, with 12 bases between the two germline ends. Germline V CDR1 and CDR2: MNHNS, SASEGT. This CDR3 contains 13 residues.

A word on this clone: At one boundary the junction diverges from the germline segment, which might be a read error. The rearrangement uses TRBV7-9 and TRBJ2-3; 7 bases are shared with TRBD2. Germline V gene data show CDR1 as SEHNR and CDR2 as FQNEAQ (reference sequence). The CDR3 runs 18 residues. CDR3 nucleotide sequence: TGTTCCAGCAGCTTAGCCCTAGCGGCGGGACTCCGGTGGGTTACGCAGTATTTT. It encodes CSSSLALAAGLRWVTQYF.

Comments on this clone: The junction does not match germline at one end; this may be a read error. The chain couples TRBV5-5 to TRBJ2-3, with D possibly matching TRBD2 (6 bases). Germline V CDR1 and CDR2: SGHKS, YYEKEE (reference sequence). The CDR3 runs to 15 residues. The CDR3 is CARSLRTRERNTQYF. The CDR3 region has the DNA TGTGCCCGCAGCCTCAGGACTCGGGAGAGGAATACGCAGTATTTT.

This rearrangement joins TRBV6-1 to TRBJ1-5; D is unclear. The germline CDR1 and CDR2 sequences are MNHNS and SASEGT. The CDR3 length is 14 residues. V lost 7 bases and J 1 base, leaving 11 bases between the germline ends. The CDR3 DNA is TGTGCCAGCACGGAGGGTTTGAGCAATCAGCCCCAGCATTTT. It is translated as CASTEGLSNQPQHF.

The chain uses TRBV5-4 and TRBJ2-5, with a tentative D call TRBD2 (7 bases). CDR1 is SGHNT and CDR2 is YYREEE in the germline V gene (reference sequence). The CDR3 extends over 16 amino acids. V lost 3 bases, J lost 5 bases, and 20 bases lay in between. CDR3 bases: TGTGCCAGCAGCTCGGGGGGCCGGGGGGCGGGGGAGACCCAGTACTTC. Translating gives CASSSGGRGAGETQYF.

The V call is TRBV5-6, the J call TRBJ1-4; 7 bases match TRBD1. The CDR3 extends over 14 amino acids. Germline loops: CDR1 SGHDT, CDR2 YYEEEE. Trimming at V came to 5 bases and at J to 6 bases, leaving 7 bases not matched to a gene. The CDR3 coding sequence is TGTGCCAGCAGTTCAGGACAGGTCGATGAAAAACTGTTTTTT. This encodes CASSSGQVDEKLFF.

The CDR3 DNA sequence: TGTGCCAGCAGCTTCGGTGGGAACACTGAAGCTTTCTTT. It yields the protein CASSFGGNTEAFF. This chain joins TRBV7-3 and TRBJ1-1, with D uncertain. The CDR3 is 13 residues long. Germline values: CDR1 SGHTA, CDR2 FQGTGA. Trimming left V 3 bases short and J 1 base short, with 6 bases between.

This rearrangement joins TRBV7-3 to TRBJ2-3; no firm D call. Germline values: CDR1 SGHTA, CDR2 FQGTGA. The CDR3 runs to 13 residues. V was pared by 0 bases and J by 2 bases, with 3 bases between. CDR3 loop: CASSLTYTDTQYF. Here the CDR3 DNA reads TGTGCCAGCAGCTTAACCTACACAGATACGCAGTATTTT.